A selection of T cell receptor beta chains follows, all from one sample in a study of cytomegalovirus exposure and HLA in healthy donors. Data came from immunoSEQ multiplex PCR; TCRdb stores just in-frame clones and leaves some out. In the table there are under 150,000 clones, approximately 8.9% of which are singletons. Sequencing was done on a sample of PBMCs. The receptors stem from a woman between 40 and 55 years old in good health and CMV-seropositive. CDR3s leave out the opening cysteine and the closing phenylalanine or tryptophan.

V gene	J gene	CDR3 protein
TRBV7-2	TRBJ1-1	ASSRAGTGGFKAEAF
TRBV6-5	TRBJ2-3	ASSYSFRDTDTQY
TRBV6-1	TRBJ2-7	ASIRTGTYEQY
TRBV11-2	TRBJ1-1	ASSLDHMGGEAF
TRBV6-1	TRBJ1-5	ASNPQGATIMPQH
TRBV19	TRBJ2-7	ASSPGGAEQY
TRBV6-5	TRBJ2-5	AISGTGGETQY
TRBV4-1	TRBJ1-2	ASSQDRGTFYGYT
TRBV5-1	TRBJ2-7	ASSPGLAGYEQY
TRBV2	NA	ASSGWEGYEQY
TRBV7-3	TRBJ2-1	ASSYDRHNEQF
TRBV19	TRBJ1-1	ASSPLGEGDTEAF
TRBV25-1	TRBJ2-7	ASSGHQYEQY
TRBV11-2	TRBJ2-1	ASSLGTGRTQYNEQF
TRBV2	TRBJ2-4	ASSGQGQY
TRBV6-6	TRBJ1-1	ASRRDGHEAF
TRBV6-6	TRBJ2-6	ASSFSPVAGANVLT
TRBV15	TRBJ1-5	ATSRDATAQESNQPQH
TRBV6-1	TRBJ1-6	ASGRDGKNSPLH
TRBV10-3	TRBJ2-5	AISESLAGGMQETQY
TRBV6-1	TRBJ1-4	ATGRGGDEKLF
TRBV7-2	TRBJ1-3	ASQRRGDSGNTIY
TRBV6-4	TRBJ2-3	ASSDEIYTDTQY
TRBV2	TRBJ1-3	ASSELLTGNTIY
TRBV4-3	TRBJ1-1	ASSRNGGANTEAF
TRBV6-5	TRBJ1-6	ASSRGQNSPLH
TRBV5-1	TRBJ2-5	ASQSRGLREETQY
TRBV10-2	TRBJ2-3	ASRYDAGGTQY
TRBV7-2	TRBJ2-5	ASSQGLAETQY
TRBV27	TRBJ2-7	ASSTIPGFEQY
TRBV5-1	TRBJ2-3	ASSSLAGGLRDTQY
TRBV11-3	TRBJ2-7	ASSYEGYEQY
TRBV11-2	TRBJ2-7	ASSRDRGDSYEQY
TRBV18	TRBJ1-1	ASSPDLRGRAF
TRBV19	TRBJ2-2	ASSIGRLTGELF
TRBV5-1	TRBJ2-1	ASSSGISMIHNEQF
TRBV5-1	TRBJ1-1	ASSLAAGGLGTEAF
TRBV19	TRBJ2-1	ASSSPGTYNEQF
TRBV5-1	TRBJ2-2	ASSLSLAGNTGELF
TRBV29-1	TRBJ2-4	SARRGGDIQY
TRBV19	TRBJ1-5	ASRQGYSNQPQH
TRBV7-9	TRBJ1-4	ASSRAGGMNEKLF
TRBV4-1	TRBJ2-5	ASSQEDIRVNRARQETQY
TRBV9	TRBJ2-5	ASSVDSSRETQY
TRBV11-2	TRBJ2-5	ASSPGTSRETQY
TRBV5-1	TRBJ2-7	ASRGTGSYEQY
TRBV6-1	TRBJ1-2	ASSEATGILGYT
TRBV29-1	TRBJ2-2	SAQLWGAGELF
TRBV7-9	TRBJ1-1	ASSGKKGPRGMNTEAF
TRBV7-2	TRBJ1-1	ASSPPAGGGTEAF
TRBV7-9	TRBJ2-3	ASSLAGGRSDTQY
TRBV10-3	TRBJ1-1	AISEYEDGVTEAF
TRBV7-9	TRBJ2-7	ASSLVAGSSYEQY
TRBV5-6	TRBJ2-2	ASSFAGVTGELF
TRBV7-7	TRBJ2-7	ASSLDLADEQY
TRBV9	TRBJ2-7	ASSTDPGGPYEQY
TRBV5-1	TRBJ2-2	ASRPGGASTGELF
TRBV19	TRBJ1-2	ASSIVGRQLNYGYT
TRBV7-2	TRBJ2-1	ASGFVRGAGWNEQF